The T cell receptor (beta chain) described here comes from a study of technical replicates of blood from a few donors. Assay: immunoSEQ multiplex PCR; the TCRdb copy retains only in-frame clones and omits some. The repertoire includes 65,000 to 85,000 clones, about 96% of them detected once, and around 0.2% sits in the top ten. This receptor was taken from a human donor in good health. Input material: T cells isolated from PBMCs.

The CDR3 region is CASKTGTGGAADEKLFF. CDR3 DNA sequence: TGCGCCAGCAAGACAGGGACAGGGGGAGCAGCGGACGAAAAACTGTTTTTT. The V call is TRBV4-1, the J call TRBJ1-4, with 11 bases matching TRBD1. The CDR3 length is 17 residues. In germline, CDR1 is MGHRA, CDR2 YSYEKL. V trimming: 7 bases; J trimming: 8 bases; junction bases outside the gene matches: 15.